The T cell receptor beta chain under discussion was sequenced for a study of early T cells in non-severe SARS-CoV-2 infection. About the research overall: The input, bulk RNA from unsorted whole blood, was sequenced, and chains were unpaired. General study points: Reliance on VDJdb matching favored anti-spike CD8 responses; private and CD4 specificities were missed.

V was shortened by 4 bases and J by 1 base, with 9 bases between the two germline ends. Germline V gives CDR1 MDHEN, CDR2 SYDVKM. This CDR3 is 14 amino acids long. This clonotype was detected many times. Its antigen is currently unknown. TCRdb itself ran the 5' RACE reads through MiXCR, one entry per CDR3 protein. In the table there are over 30,000 distinct CDR3 sequences, roughly 6% of which are singletons. The source of this sequence is an adult who was a healthcare worker with PCR-confirmed SARS-CoV-2 infection or an uninfected control (not recorded which). Sequencing was performed on whole blood. The chain couples TRBV28 to TRBJ2-3; D may be TRBD1 (5 bases). The CDR3 coding sequence is TGTGCCAGCAGTTCATCCAGGGGCACAGATACGCAGTATTTT. Amino acid sequence: CASSSSRGTDTQYF.